The 28 T cell receptor beta chains reported below all come from one sample, sequenced in a study of PD-1 blockade in classical Hodgkin lymphoma. Each patient's relapse followed autologous stem cell transplantation, and brentuximab vedotin exposure varied. TCRdb's table, derived via immunoSEQ multiplex PCR, lists solely in-frame clones and lacks some. The repertoire consists of some 58,000 clones, with around 90% occurring once and the leading ten covering roughly 5.4%. Sequencing used peripheral blood mononuclear cells (PBMCs), obtained before the second cycle of nivolumab. These receptors all come from a human donor with classical Hodgkin lymphoma.

The rearrangement links TRBV2 to TRBJ1-2; D not resolved. CDR1 and CDR2 from the germline V gene are SNHLY and FYNNEI. The CDR3 spans 16 residues. The V end lost 0 bases, the J end lost 1 base, and 12 bases lay between the germline ends. The CDR3 DNA sequence: TGTGCCAGCAGTGAAGCGCCTGTGACCTTTAACTATGGCTACACCTTC. It codes for CASSEAPVTFNYGYTF.

The chain uses TRBV5-1 and TRBJ2-5, with 8 bases fitting TRBD1. V shed 9 bases and J 5 bases; nucleotides not matched to a gene: 12. Germline loops: CDR1 SGHRS, CDR2 YFSETQ. There are 14 residues in the CDR3. The CDR3 region has the DNA TGCGCCACCTCCCAGACAGGGGCTTCGGAGACCCAGTACTTC. Its translation is CATSQTGASETQYF.

This clone has just a few counts. The V call is TRBV11-3, the J call TRBJ1-2; 8 bases align to TRBD1. The CDR3 sequence is 17 residues long. Germline loops: CDR1 SGHNT, CDR2 YENEEA. V lost 5 bases and J lost 4; bases outside the gene matches: 15. This CDR3 is CASSLEGAGGACYGYTF. Here the CDR3 DNA reads TGTGCCAGCAGCCTGGAGGGGGCAGGGGGCGCCTGCTATGGCTACACCTTC.

This rearrangement joins TRBV28 to TRBJ2-7; a weak D match, TRBD2 (5 bases). The ends were cut back, 5 bases at V and 6 bases at J, with 17 bases in the middle. This CDR3 region has 14 residues. The V gene's germline CDR1 is MDHEN and CDR2 SYDVKM. The CDR3 is CASSVTSSAAEQYF. The CDR3 coding sequence is TGTGCCAGCAGTGTTACCAGTAGCGCCGCCGAGCAGTACTTC.

J is TRBJ2-7 and V is TRBV27, with 9 bases fitting TRBD2. V shed 0 bases and J 4 bases; nucleotides not matched to a gene: 7. Germline V CDR1 and CDR2: MNHEY, SMNVEV (reference sequence). The CDR3 contains 16 residues. The CDR3 bases are TGTGCCAGCAGTTTATCGAAAGCGGGGGGCCTTTACGAGCAGTACTTC. Translated: CASSLSKAGGLYEQYF.

V gene TRBV6-5 combines with J gene TRBJ2-4; D remains unclear. This CDR3 contains 14 residues. V was trimmed by 5 bases and J by 5 bases, leaving 13 bases between them. Germline values: CDR1 MNHEY, CDR2 SVGAGI. The CDR3 sequence is CASSPRVSQNIQYF. The CDR3 DNA sequence: TGTGCCAGCAGTCCCCGGGTCAGCCAAAACATTCAGTACTTC.

The gene calls are TRBV2 and TRBJ2-1; TRBD2 matches at 9 bases. The ends lost 8 bases at V and 6 bases at J; junction bases unmatched: 5. This CDR3 region has 13 residues. CDR1 is SNHLY, CDR2 FYNNEI, per germline. The CDR3, as DNA: TGTGCCAGCCAGCGGGGGGCCACCAATGAGCAGTTCTTC. It encodes CASQRGATNEQFF.

The V and J genes are TRBV6-1 and TRBJ1-6; TRBD1 is a possible D gene (6 bases). Trimming took off 1 base at V and 9 bases at J, with 16 bases between the two ends. The CDR3 is 16 amino acids. From germline, CDR1 is MNHNS and CDR2 SASEGT. CDR3 in DNA: TGTGCCAGCAGTGAAGTCGGGGACATGCCCTCTTCACCCCTCCACTTT. It is translated as CASSEVGDMPSSPLHF.

The V and J genes are TRBV6-5 and TRBJ2-7, with 7 nucleotides matching TRBD2. Trimming at V came to 2 bases and at J to 5 bases, leaving 12 bases not matched to a gene. The CDR3 sequence is 16 residues long. Germline CDR1 reads MNHEY; CDR2 reads SVGAGI. The CDR3 DNA reads as TGTGCCAGCAGTTACCTTTCAACGGGAGGTCGGAACGAGCAGTACTTC. This translates into CASSYLSTGGRNEQYF.

V is TRBV13 and J is TRBJ2-1, with D uncertain. Trimming took 5 bases from V and 0 from J, leaving 14 bases between them. CDR1 and CDR2 from the germline V gene are PRHDT and FYEKMQ (reference sequence). CDR3 length: 16 residues. CDR3 nucleotides: TGTGCCAGCAGCGGGCAACCCAGGAGCTCCTACAATGAGCAGTTCTTC. It specifies CASSGQPRSSYNEQFF. Complete variable domain (other parts from reference TRBV13 and TRBJ2-1): AAGVIQSPRHLIKEKRETATLKCYPIPRHDTVYWYQQGPGQDPQFLISFYEKMQSDKGSIPDRFSAQQFSDYHSELNMSSLELGDSALYFCASSGQPRSSYNEQFFGPGTRLTVL.

About this clone: The sample has other DNA sequences that encode this CDR3 too. The V gene is TRBV5-1, the J gene TRBJ1-4; the match to TRBD1 covers 8 bases. The CDR3 extends over 14 amino acids. Trimming removed 0 bases from V and 8 bases from J; junction bases left unmatched: 3. Germline V gene lookup returns CDR1 SGHRS and CDR2 YFSETQ. The CDR3 region is CASSLGQGNEKLFF. The CDR3 DNA sequence: TGCGCCAGCAGCTTGGGACAGGGGAACGAAAAACTGTTTTTT.

This clone was seen once. The V call is TRBV7-9, the J call TRBJ2-3; 10 positions match TRBD1. There are 15 residues in the CDR3. The germline CDR1 and CDR2 sequences are SEHNR and FQNEAQ (reference sequence). V lost 3 bases, J lost 5 bases, and 5 bases stayed unmatched. This chain's CDR3 is CASSFGQGELDTQYF. In DNA form, the CDR3 reads TGTGCCAGCAGCTTCGGACAGGGGGAATTAGATACGCAGTATTTT.

The chain has TRBV10-3 and TRBJ1-2; weak D call: TRBD1 (6 bases). Trimming pared 10 bases from V and 4 bases from J, leaving 16 bases between. This CDR3 is built from 13 residues. The V gene's germline CDR1 is ENHRY and CDR2 SYGVKD. CDR3 sequence reads: CATLGAAAYGYTF. CDR3 in DNA: TGTGCCACCTTGGGGGCTGCGGCCTATGGCTACACCTTC.

The chain couples TRBV5-1 to TRBJ2-3; D possibly matches TRBD1 or TRBD2 (5 bases each). V gave up 6 bases and J gave up 4 bases, with 18 bases separating them. Germline V gene sequence: CDR1 SGHRS, CDR2 YFSETQ. CDR3 size: 15 residues. CDR3 protein: CASKGSEGFADTQYF. Written as DNA, the CDR3 is TGCGCCAGCAAAGGTTCTGAGGGGTTCGCAGATACGCAGTATTTT.

V and J are TRBV5-1 and TRBJ1-5; TRBD1 matches at 8 bases. Germline V gene sequence: CDR1 SGHRS, CDR2 YFSETQ. CDR3 length equals 17 residues. V was clipped by 1 base and J by 1 base; unmatched bases: 7. The CDR3 here is CASSLMADRGSNQPQHF. In DNA form, the CDR3 reads TGCGCCAGCAGCTTGATGGCTGACAGGGGAAGCAATCAGCCCCAGCATTTT. Full variable domain (outside the CDR3, taken from reference TRBV5-1 and TRBJ1-5): KAGVTQTPRYLIKTRGQQVTLSCSPISGHRSVSWYQQTPGQGLQFLFEYFSETQRNKGNFPGRFSGRQFSNSRSEMNVSTLELGDSALYLCASSLMADRGSNQPQHFGDGTRLSIL.

The chain has TRBV2 and TRBJ1-6; perhaps TRBD1 as D (5 bases). This CDR3 has 11 residues. The V and J ends lost 3 bases and 12 bases respectively, with 6 bases between them. Per germline, CDR1 SNHLY and CDR2 FYNNEI. CDR3 coding DNA: TGTGCCAGCAGTGACACAGGACCCCTCCACTTT. This codes for CASSDTGPLHF. Full variable domain (missing parts from reference TRBV2 and TRBJ1-6): EPEVTQTPSHQVTQMGQEVILRCVPISNHLYFYWYRQILGQKVEFLVSFYNNEISEKSEIFDDQFSVERPDGSNFTLKIRSTKLEDSAMYFCASSDTGPLHFGNGTRLTVT.

Points on this clone: Other nucleotide sequences in the sample specify the same CDR3. The chain employs TRBV5-1 and TRBJ1-5, with D hard to call. The ends were cut back, 0 bases at V and 4 bases at J, with 11 bases in the middle. Germline V lookup: CDR1 SGHRS, CDR2 YFSETQ. This CDR3 spans 15 amino acids. The CDR3 nucleotides are TGCGCCAGCAGCTTGGAGGGAGGCAGAAATCAGCCCCAGCATTTT. The encoded protein is CASSLEGGRNQPQHF.

The V and J genes are TRBV5-6 and TRBJ2-4, with 12 bases that match TRBD2. Per the germline V gene, CDR1 is SGHDT and CDR2 is YYEEEE. The CDR3 extends over 16 amino acids. J lost 7 bases, V lost 4 bases, and 9 bases had no gene match. This CDR3 reads CASSERLAGVRNIQYF. The CDR3 coding sequence is TGTGCCAGCAGCGAGCGACTAGCGGGGGTAAGGAACATTCAGTACTTC.

The rearrangement joins TRBV18 to TRBJ2-5; 9 nucleotides agree with TRBD1. This CDR3 is built from 14 residues. The J segment lost 4 bases and the V segment lost 3 bases, leaving 3 bases of the junction unmatched. From germline, CDR1 is KGHSH and CDR2 LQKENI. This CDR3 reads CASSPLGQGETQYF. The CDR3 DNA is TGTGCCAGCTCACCTCTGGGACAGGGAGAGACCCAGTACTTC. The complete variable domain, with remaining parts taken from reference TRBV18 and TRBJ2-5, reads NAGVMQNPRHLVRRRGQEARLRCSPMKGHSHVYWYRQLPEEGLKFMVYLQKENIIDESGMPKERFSAEFPKEGPSILRIQQVVRGDSAAYFCASSPLGQGETQYFGPGTRLLVL.

The chain uses TRBV6-5 and TRBJ2-5; 8 nucleotides match TRBD2. Germline lookup yields CDR1 MNHEY and CDR2 SVGAGI. Losses at the gene ends were 8 bases for V and 1 base for J; bases not matched to a gene: 9. The CDR3 has 15 amino acids. CDR3 DNA: TGTGCCAGCCACAGTCTCAGCGGGGGCCAAGAGACCCAGTACTTC. It codes for CASHSLSGGQETQYF.

This sequence joins TRBV9 and TRBJ2-5; no firm D call. Trimming shortened V by 3 bases and J by 3 bases, and 9 bases separated the two germline ends. The CDR3 spans 13 residues. In germline, CDR1 is SGDLS, CDR2 YYNGEE. The CDR3 DNA reads TGTGCCAGCAGCGCTGGGATTAAAGAGACCCAGTACTTC. It yields the protein CASSAGIKETQYF.

The rearrangement links TRBV6-5 to TRBJ1-5; D unresolved. The germline CDR1 and CDR2 sequences are MNHEY and SVGAGI. The V and J ends lost 8 bases and 4 bases respectively, with 3 bases between them. CDR3 length equals 10 residues. The CDR3 sequence is CASGNQPQHF. For the CDR3, the DNA is TGTGCCAGCGGGAATCAGCCCCAGCATTTT.

The chain has TRBV30 and TRBJ1-1; D call uncertain. The CDR3 is 14 amino acids. Looked up from germline, CDR1 is GTSNPN and CDR2 is SVGIG (reference sequence). Trimming removed 3 bases from V and 1 base from J, with 12 bases in between. CDR3 sequence: CAWRPAEENTEAFF. The CDR3 DNA reads as TGTGCCTGGAGACCCGCGGAGGAGAACACTGAAGCTTTCTTT.

The chain carries TRBV18 and TRBJ1-4; 8 bases map to TRBD1. V shed 3 bases and J 6 bases; nucleotides not matched to a gene: 6. From germline, CDR1 is KGHSH and CDR2 LQKENI. The CDR3 loop spans 15 amino acids. The CDR3 here is CASSPQDRVDEKLFF. CDR3 DNA: TGTGCCAGCTCACCGCAGGACAGGGTGGATGAAAAACTGTTTTTT.

The rearrangement joins TRBV28 to TRBJ2-5; possibly TRBD1 or TRBD2 for D (5 bases each). The V end was cut by 1 base, the J end by 5 bases, with 14 bases between. Germline values: CDR1 MDHEN, CDR2 SYDVKM. The CDR3 is 15 amino acids. The CDR3 coding sequence is TGTGCCAGCAGTTTATTATGGGGGTCCGGCGAGACCCAGTACTTC. Protein sequence: CASSLLWGSGETQYF.

The chain uses TRBV19 and TRBJ1-1, with D uncertain. The CDR3 consists of 14 residues. Germline-derived CDR1 and CDR2 are LNHDA and SQIVND (reference sequence). The germline V and J ends were trimmed by 2 bases and 0 bases, with 7 bases remaining between them. The CDR3 region has the DNA TGTGCCAGTAGTATAACTGGGGTGAACACTGAAGCTTTCTTT. This gives the protein CASSITGVNTEAFF. The full variable domain, its missing parts supplied by reference TRBV19 and TRBJ1-1, is DGGITQSPKYLFRKEGQNVTLSCEQNLNHDAMYWYRQDPGQGLRLIYYSQIVNDFQKGDIAEGYSVSREKKESFPLTVTSAQKNPTAFYLCASSITGVNTEAFFGQGTRLTVV.

This clone was counted only a few times. V gene TRBV4-2 combines with J gene TRBJ1-2, with D maybe TRBD1 (6 bases). The CDR3 is 16 amino acids. Trimming shortened V by 0 bases and J by 5 bases, and 16 bases separated the two germline ends. Germline CDR1 is LGHNA and CDR2 is YNFKEQ. For the CDR3, the DNA is TGTGCCAGCAGCCAAGATCACAGGGCGTCCGAATATGGCTACACCTTC. Its translation is CASSQDHRASEYGYTF.

This chain uses TRBV6-6 with TRBJ2-3; the match to TRBD2 covers 9 bases. V was pared by 8 bases and J by 2 bases, with 11 bases of the junction left unmatched. The CDR3 covers 16 residues. CDR1 MNHNY and CDR2 SVGAGI come from the germline V gene (reference sequence). CDR3 sequence: CASVLAGPLPTDTQYF. CDR3 nucleotide sequence: TGTGCCAGCGTCCTAGCGGGGCCCCTTCCCACAGATACGCAGTATTTT.